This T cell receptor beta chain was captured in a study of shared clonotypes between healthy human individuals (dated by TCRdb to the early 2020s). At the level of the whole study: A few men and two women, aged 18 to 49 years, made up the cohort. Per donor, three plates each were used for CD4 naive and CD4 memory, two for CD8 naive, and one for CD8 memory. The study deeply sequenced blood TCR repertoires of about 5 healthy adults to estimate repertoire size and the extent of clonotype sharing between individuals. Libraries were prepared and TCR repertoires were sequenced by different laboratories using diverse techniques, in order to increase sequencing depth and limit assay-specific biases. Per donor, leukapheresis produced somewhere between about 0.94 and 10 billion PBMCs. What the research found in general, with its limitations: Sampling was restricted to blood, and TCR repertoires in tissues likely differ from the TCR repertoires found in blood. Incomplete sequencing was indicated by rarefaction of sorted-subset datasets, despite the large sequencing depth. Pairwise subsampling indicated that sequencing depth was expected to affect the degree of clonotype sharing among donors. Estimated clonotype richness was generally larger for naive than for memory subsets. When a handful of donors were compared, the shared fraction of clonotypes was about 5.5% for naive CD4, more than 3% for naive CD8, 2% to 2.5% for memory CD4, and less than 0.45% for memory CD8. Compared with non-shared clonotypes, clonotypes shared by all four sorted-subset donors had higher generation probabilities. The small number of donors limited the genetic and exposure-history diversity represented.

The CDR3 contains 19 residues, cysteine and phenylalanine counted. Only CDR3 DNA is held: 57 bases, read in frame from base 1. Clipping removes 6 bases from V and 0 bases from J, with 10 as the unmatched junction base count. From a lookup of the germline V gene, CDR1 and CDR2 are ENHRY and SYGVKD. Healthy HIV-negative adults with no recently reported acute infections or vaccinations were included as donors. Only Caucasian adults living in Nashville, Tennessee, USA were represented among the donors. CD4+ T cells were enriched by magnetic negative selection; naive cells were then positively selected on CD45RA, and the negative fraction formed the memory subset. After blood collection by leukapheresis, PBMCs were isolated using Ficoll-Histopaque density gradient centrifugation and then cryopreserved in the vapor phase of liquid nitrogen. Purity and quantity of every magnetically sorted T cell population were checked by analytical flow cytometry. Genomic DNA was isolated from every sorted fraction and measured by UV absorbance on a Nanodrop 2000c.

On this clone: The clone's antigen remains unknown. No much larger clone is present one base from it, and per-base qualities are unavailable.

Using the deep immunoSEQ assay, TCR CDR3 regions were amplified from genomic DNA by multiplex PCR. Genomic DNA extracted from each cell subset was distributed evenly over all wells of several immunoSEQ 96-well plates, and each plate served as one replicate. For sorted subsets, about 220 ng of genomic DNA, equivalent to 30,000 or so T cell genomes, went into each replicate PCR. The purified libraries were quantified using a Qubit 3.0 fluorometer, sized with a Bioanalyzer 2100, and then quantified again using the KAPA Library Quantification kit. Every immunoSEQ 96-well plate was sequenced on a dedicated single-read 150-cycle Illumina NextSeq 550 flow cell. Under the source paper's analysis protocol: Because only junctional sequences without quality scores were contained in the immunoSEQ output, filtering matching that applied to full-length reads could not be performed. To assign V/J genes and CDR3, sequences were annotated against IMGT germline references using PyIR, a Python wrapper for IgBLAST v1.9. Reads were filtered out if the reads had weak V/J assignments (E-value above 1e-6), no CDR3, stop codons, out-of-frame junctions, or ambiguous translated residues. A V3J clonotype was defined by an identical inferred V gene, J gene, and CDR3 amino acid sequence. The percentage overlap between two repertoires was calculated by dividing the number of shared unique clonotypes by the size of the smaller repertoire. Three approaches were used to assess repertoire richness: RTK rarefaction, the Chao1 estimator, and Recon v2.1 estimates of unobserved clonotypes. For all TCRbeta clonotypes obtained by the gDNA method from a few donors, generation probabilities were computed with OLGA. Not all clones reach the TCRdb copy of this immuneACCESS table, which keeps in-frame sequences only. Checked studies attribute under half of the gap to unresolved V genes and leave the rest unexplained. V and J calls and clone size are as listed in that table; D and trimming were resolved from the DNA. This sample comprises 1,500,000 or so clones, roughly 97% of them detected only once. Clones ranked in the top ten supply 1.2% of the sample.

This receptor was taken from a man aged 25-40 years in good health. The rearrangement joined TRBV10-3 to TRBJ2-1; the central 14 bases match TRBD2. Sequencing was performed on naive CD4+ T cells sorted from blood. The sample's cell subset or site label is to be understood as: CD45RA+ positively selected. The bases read TGTGCCATCAGGAAGTCCGGGACTAGCGGGAGAAGCTCCTACAATGAGCAGTTCTTC. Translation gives CAIRKSGTSGRSSYNEQFF.